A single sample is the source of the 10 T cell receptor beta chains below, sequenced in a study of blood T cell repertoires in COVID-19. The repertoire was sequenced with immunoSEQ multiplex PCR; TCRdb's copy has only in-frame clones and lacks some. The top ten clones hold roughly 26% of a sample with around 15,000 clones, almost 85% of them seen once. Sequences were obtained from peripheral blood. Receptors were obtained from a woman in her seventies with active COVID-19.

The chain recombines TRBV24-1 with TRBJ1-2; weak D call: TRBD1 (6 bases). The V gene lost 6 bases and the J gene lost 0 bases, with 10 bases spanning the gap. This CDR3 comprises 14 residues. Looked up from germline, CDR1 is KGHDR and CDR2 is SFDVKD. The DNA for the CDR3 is TGTGCCACCAGTTATGGACAGTCTAACTATGGCTACACCTTC. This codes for CATSYGQSNYGYTF.

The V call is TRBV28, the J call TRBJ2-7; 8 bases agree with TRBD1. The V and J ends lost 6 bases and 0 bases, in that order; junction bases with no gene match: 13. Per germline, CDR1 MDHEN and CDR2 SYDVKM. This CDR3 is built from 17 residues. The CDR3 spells CASRSPPGGLGSYEQYF. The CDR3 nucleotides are TGTGCCAGCAGGTCCCCCCCAGGGGGCCTCGGCTCCTACGAGCAGTACTTC. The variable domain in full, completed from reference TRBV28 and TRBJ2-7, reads DVKVTQSSRYLVKRTGEKVFLECVQDMDHENMFWYRQDPGLGLRLIYFSYDVKMKEKGDIPEGYSVSREKKERFSLILESASTNQTSMYLCASRSPPGGLGSYEQYFGPGTRLTVT.

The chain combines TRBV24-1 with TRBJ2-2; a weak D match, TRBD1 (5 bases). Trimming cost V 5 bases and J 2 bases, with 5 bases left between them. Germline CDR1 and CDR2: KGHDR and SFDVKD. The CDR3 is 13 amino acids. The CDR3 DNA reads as TGTGCCACCAGTGGGACAAACACCGGGGAGCTGTTTTTT. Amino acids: CATSGTNTGELFF.

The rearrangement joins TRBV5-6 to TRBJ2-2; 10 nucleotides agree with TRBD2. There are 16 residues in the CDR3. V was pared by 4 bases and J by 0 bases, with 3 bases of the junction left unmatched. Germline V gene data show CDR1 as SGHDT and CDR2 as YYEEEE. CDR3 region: CASSPSGRANTGELFF. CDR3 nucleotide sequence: TGTGCCAGCAGCCCTAGCGGGAGAGCGAACACCGGGGAGCTGTTTTTT.

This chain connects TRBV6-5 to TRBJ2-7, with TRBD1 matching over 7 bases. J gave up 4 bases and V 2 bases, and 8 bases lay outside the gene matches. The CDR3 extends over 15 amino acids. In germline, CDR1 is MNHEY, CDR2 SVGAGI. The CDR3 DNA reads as TGTGCCAGCAGTTACGGGACAGCTTCGTTTTACGAGCAGTACTTC. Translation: CASSYGTASFYEQYF.

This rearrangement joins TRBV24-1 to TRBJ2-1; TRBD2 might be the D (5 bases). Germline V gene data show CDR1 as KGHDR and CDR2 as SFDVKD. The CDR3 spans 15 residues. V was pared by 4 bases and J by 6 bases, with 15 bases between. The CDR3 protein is CATSETRTGSNEQFF. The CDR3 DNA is TGTGCCACCAGTGAAACTCGGACGGGATCCAATGAGCAGTTCTTC.

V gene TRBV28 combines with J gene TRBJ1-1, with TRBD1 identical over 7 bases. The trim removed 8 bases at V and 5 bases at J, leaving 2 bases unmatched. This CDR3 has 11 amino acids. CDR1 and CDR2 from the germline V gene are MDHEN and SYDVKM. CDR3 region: CASSRGTEAFF. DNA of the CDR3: TGTGCCAGCTCCAGGGGGACTGAAGCTTTCTTT.

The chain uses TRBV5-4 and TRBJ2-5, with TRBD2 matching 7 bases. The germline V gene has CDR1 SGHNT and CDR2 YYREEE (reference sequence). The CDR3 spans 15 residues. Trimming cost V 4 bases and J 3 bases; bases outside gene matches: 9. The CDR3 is CASSGPGGDEETQYF. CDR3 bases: TGTGCCAGCAGCGGACCGGGGGGAGATGAAGAGACCCAGTACTTC. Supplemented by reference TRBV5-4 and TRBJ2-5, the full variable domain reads ETGVTQSPTHLIKTRGQQVTLRCSSQSGHNTVSWYQQALGQGPQFIFQYYREEENGRGNFPPRFSGLQFPNYSSELNVNALELDDSALYLCASSGPGGDEETQYFGPGTRLLVL.

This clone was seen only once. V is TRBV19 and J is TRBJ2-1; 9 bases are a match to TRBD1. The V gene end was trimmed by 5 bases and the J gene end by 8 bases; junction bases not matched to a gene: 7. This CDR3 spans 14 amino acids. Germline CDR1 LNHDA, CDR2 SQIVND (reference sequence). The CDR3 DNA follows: TGTGCCAGTAGTGAGGTTCGGGACAGGGATGAGCAGTTCTTC. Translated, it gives CASSEVRDRDEQFF.

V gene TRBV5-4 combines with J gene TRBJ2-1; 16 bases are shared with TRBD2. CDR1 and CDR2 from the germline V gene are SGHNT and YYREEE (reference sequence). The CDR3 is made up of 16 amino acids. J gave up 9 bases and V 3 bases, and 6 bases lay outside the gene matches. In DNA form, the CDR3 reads TGTGCCAGCAGCTACGGGACTAGCGGGAGGGAGACTGAGCAGTTCTTC. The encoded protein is CASSYGTSGRETEQFF. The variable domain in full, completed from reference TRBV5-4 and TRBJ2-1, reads ETGVTQSPTHLIKTRGQQVTLRCSSQSGHNTVSWYQQALGQGPQFIFQYYREEENGRGNFPPRFSGLQFPNYSSELNVNALELDDSALYLCASSYGTSGRETEQFFGPGTRLTVL.